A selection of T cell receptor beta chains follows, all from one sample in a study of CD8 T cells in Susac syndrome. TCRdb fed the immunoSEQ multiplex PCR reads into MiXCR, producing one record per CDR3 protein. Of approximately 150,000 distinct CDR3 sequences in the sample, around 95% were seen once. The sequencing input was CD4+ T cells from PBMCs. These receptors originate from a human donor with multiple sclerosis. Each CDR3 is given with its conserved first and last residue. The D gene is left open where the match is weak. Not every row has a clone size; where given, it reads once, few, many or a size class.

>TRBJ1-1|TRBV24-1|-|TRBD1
TGTGCCACCAGGTCGACAGGGGGGACTGAAGCTTTCTTT
CATRSTGGTEAFF
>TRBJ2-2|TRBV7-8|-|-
TGTGCCAGCACCATAGGCTCTCCGGGACAGAACACCGGGGAGCTGTTTTTT
CASTIGSPGQNTGELFF
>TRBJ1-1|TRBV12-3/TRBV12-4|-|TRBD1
TGTGCCAGCAGTTCTCAGGGGGTGAGGACTGAAGCTTTCTTT
CASSSQGVRTEAFF
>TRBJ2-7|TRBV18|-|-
TGTGCCAGCTCACCGACAGGACGGTCCTCGGATGACGAGCAGTACTTC
CASSPTGRSSDDEQYF
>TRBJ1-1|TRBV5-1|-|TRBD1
TGCGCCAGCAGCCCCCCCAGACAGGGTGGCACTGAAGCTTTCTTT
CASSPPRQGGTEAFF
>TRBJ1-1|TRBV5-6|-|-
TGTGCCAGCAGTTTGGAGGGGACATGGGTCGATAGCACTGAAGCTTTCTTT
CASSLEGTWVDSTEAFF
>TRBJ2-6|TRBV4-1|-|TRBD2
TGCGCCAGCAGCCAAGATCCCGGGGGGAGCTCTGGGGCCAACGTCCTGACTTTC
CASSQDPGGSSGANVLTF
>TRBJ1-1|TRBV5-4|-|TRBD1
TGTGCCAGCAGCGGGCGAGGGACAGCCTCGGAAGCTTTCTTT
CASSGRGTASEAFF
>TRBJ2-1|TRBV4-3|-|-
TGCGCCAGCAGCCAAGGATTAGGGGCGACGGATGAGCAGTTCTTC
CASSQGLGATDEQFF
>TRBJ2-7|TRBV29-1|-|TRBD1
TGCAGCGTTGATTCTAGGGGGCCGGGAGAGCAGTACTTC
CSVDSRGPGEQYF
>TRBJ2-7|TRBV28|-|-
TGTGCCAGCCAATCCCTGGGCGGAGAGACCTACGAGCAGTACTTC
CASQSLGGETYEQYF
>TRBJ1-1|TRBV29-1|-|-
TGCAGCGTTGATTGGGCACTAGAAGCTTTCTTT
CSVDWALEAFF
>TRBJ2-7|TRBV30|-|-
TGTGCCTGGGGGCGCTCAGCGTACGAGCAGTACTTC
CAWGRSAYEQYF
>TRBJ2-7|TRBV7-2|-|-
TGTGCCAGCAGCTTAGCCCCCGGACAGATGTACGAGCAGTACTTC
CASSLAPGQMYEQYF
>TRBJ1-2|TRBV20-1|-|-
TGCAGTGCTATACGGTTCTACACCTTC
CSAIRFYTF
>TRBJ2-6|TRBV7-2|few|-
TGTGCCAGCAGCTTCCCTCAGCAGGTGATTTCCGGGGCCAACGTCCTGACTTTC
CASSFPQQVISGANVLTF
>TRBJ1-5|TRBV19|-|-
TGTGCCACGAGAAGGGTTAGCAATCAGCCCCAGCATTTT
CATRRVSNQPQHF
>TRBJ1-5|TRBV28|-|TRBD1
TGTGCCAGCAGCCCCGGGACAGGGGGAGTAATAAATCAGCCCCAGCATTTT
CASSPGTGGVINQPQHF
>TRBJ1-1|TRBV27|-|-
TGTGCCAGCCGGGGGGCCATGAACACTGAAGCTTTCTTT
CASRGAMNTEAFF
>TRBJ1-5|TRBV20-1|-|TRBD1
TGCAGTGCTAGAGTGGGACAGAGCAATCAGCCCCAGCATTTT
CSARVGQSNQPQHF
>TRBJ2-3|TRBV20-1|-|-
TGCAGTGCTACTTTACCCCGGGGATCAGATACGCAGTATTTT
CSATLPRGSDTQYF
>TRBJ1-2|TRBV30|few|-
TGTGCCTGGACCCCCGGTGGTGGCTACACCTTC
CAWTPGGGYTF
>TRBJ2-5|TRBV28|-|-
TGTGCCAGCAGCCCCACACCCTGGGAGACCCAGTACTTC
CASSPTPWETQYF
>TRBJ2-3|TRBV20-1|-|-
TGCAGTGCCCCCCAGGATCTAGGCTCAGATACGCAGTATTTT
CSAPQDLGSDTQYF
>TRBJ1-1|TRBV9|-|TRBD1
TGTGCCAGCAGCGCAACCGGGACAGGGAGGAACACTGAAGCTTTCTTT
CASSATGTGRNTEAFF
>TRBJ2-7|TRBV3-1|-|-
TGTGCCAGCAGCCAAGTCGGTGAGCAGTACTTC
CASSQVGEQYF
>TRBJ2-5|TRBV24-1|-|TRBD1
TGTGCCACCCGCGAAACAGGGGTGATAGAGACCCAGTACTTC
CATRETGVIETQYF
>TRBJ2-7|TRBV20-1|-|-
TGCAGTGCTAGAGACTCGGGTGGGGTCATCTCCTACGAGCAGTACTTC
CSARDSGGVISYEQYF
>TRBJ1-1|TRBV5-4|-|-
TGTGCCAGCAGCTTGTTCTCCAGTGAAGCTTTCTTT
CASSLFSSEAFF
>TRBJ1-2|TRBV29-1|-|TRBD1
TGCAGCGTTGAAGAAGGGGACAGGGCCCGCTACACCTTC
CSVEEGDRARYTF
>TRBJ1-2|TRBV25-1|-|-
TGTGCCAGCAGTTTGAGTCAGTCCTATGGCTACACCTTC
CASSLSQSYGYTF
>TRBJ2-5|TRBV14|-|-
TGTGCCAGCAGCCAGAAACGAAGAGAGACCCAGTACTTC
CASSQKRRETQYF
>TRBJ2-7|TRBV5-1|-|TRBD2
TGCGCCAGCAGCGACACTGGACTAGCGGGATGGAACGAGCAGTACTTC
CASSDTGLAGWNEQYF
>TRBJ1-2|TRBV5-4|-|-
TGTGCCAGCAGCTCCGACAGACCTGGCTACACCTTC
CASSSDRPGYTF
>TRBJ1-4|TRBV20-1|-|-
TGCAGTGCTAGTGCCGCATCAGCGGTAAAACTGTTTTTT
CSASAASAVKLFF
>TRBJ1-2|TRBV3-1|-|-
TGTGCCAGCAGCCAAGATGTTGCACATCCTAACTATGGCTACACCTTC
CASSQDVAHPNYGYTF
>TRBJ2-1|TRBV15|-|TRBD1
TGTGCCACCAGCACCGGGACAGGGTTCCGACAGCAGTTCTTC
CATSTGTGFRQQFF
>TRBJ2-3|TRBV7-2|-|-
TGTGCCAGCAGCTTATGGGCAGATACGCAGTATTTT
CASSLWADTQYF
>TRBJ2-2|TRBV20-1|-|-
TGCAGTGCTAGCTATGGGGCAGGGCGGAACACCGGGGAGCTGTTTTTT
CSASYGAGRNTGELFF
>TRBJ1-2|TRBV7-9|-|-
TGTGCCAGCAGCTTAAAGTGGGGGAATGGCTACACCTTC
CASSLKWGNGYTF
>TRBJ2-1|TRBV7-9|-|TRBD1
TGTGCCAGCAGCTTATCCGCTTTGGCAGGGGGCCAGAATGAGCAGTTCTTC
CASSLSALAGGQNEQFF
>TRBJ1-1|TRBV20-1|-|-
TGCAGCCCACAGGGAATGAACACTGAAGCTTTCTTT
CSPQGMNTEAFF
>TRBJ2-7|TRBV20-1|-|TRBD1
TGCAGTGCTAGAGATTCCTCAGGGACAGGGTCCTACGAGCAGTACTTC
CSARDSSGTGSYEQYF
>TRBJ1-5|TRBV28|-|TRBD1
TGTGCCAGCATCTCCGGGACAGGGGGCACCAATCAGCCCCAGCATTTT
CASISGTGGTNQPQHF
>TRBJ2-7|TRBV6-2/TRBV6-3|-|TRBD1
TGTGCCAGCAGTTTCCAGGGGGCGCGCCACGAGCAGTACTTC
CASSFQGARHEQYF
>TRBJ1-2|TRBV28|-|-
TGTGCCAGCAGTTCAACAGGGTTCTATGGCTACACCTTC
CASSSTGFYGYTF
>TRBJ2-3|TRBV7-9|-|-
TGTGCCAGCAGCTTATACAGCACAGATACGCAGTATTTT
CASSLYSTDTQYF
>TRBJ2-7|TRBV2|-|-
TGTGCCAGCACTACGACAGGTTGGGAGCAGTACTTC
CASTTTGWEQYF
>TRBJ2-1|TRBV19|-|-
TGTGCCAGCTCCCCGAGGGGGTCCTACAATGAGCAGTTCTTC
CASSPRGSYNEQFF
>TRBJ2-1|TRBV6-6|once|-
TGTGCCAGCAGTTACTGGAGGGGAGATGAGCAGTTCTTC
CASSYWRGDEQFF
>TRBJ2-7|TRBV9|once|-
TGTGCCAGCAGCAAGACAGCCAACTCCTACGAGCAGTACTTC
CASSKTANSYEQYF
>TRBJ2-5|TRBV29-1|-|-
TGCAGCGTCCTAAAGAGGGGTCTACAAGAGACCCAGTACTTC
CSVLKRGLQETQYF
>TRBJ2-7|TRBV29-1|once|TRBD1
TGCAGCGCAGGGACAGGGCACGAGCAGTACTTC
CSAGTGHEQYF
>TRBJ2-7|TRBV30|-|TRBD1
TGTGCCTGGGGAGGGGGACAGGGTTACGAGCAGTACTTC
CAWGGGQGYEQYF
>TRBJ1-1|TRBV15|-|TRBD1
TGTGCCACCAGCCCCGGGACAGGGGGATTGACTGAAGCTTTCTTT
CATSPGTGGLTEAFF
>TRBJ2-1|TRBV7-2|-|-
TGTGCCAGCAGCCGCACTAGAGGCGTCTACAATGAGCAGTTCTTC
CASSRTRGVYNEQFF
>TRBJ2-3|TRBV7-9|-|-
TGTGCCAGCAGCTTAGAAGGGAACACAGATACGCAGTATTTT
CASSLEGNTDTQYF
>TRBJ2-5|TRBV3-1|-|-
TGTGCCAGCAGCCGGGTTTGGTCCCAGGAGACCCAGTACTTC
CASSRVWSQETQYF
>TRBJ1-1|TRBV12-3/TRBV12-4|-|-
TGTGCCAGCAGTTTATCACGGCGGAACACTGAAGCTTTCTTT
CASSLSRRNTEAFF
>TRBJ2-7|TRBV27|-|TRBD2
TGTGCCAGCAGTTTGGGACTAGGGGGACCGCGCGAGCAGTACTTC
CASSLGLGGPREQYF